These 19 T cell receptor beta chains share one sample of origin, sequenced in a study of cytomegalovirus exposure and HLA in healthy donors. Vbeta (60) and Jbeta (13) primers were used in the PCR. Produced via immunoSEQ multiplex PCR; TCRdb's table is partial and in-frame only. The sample lists roughly 130,000 clones, 73% seen once, with over 2% in the top ten. Sequenced material: PBMCs. The receptors stem from a woman in her 40s in good health and CMV-seropositive.

The V and J genes are TRBV11-2 and TRBJ2-2; maybe TRBD2 (7 bases). The germline CDR1 and CDR2 sequences are SGHAT and FQNNGV. V lost 3 bases, J lost 2 bases, and 10 bases lay in between. CDR3 length: 15 residues. The CDR3 here is CASSLRGRNTGELFF. The CDR3 coding sequence is TGTGCCAGCAGCTTGCGGGGGCGTAACACCGGGGAGCTGTTTTTT.

This clone occurred a few times. The gene calls are TRBV6-5 and TRBJ2-7, with D uncertain. Trimming shortened V by 8 bases and J by 5 bases, and 13 bases separated the two germline ends. The germline V gene has CDR1 MNHEY and CDR2 SVGAGI. CDR3 length equals 12 residues. This chain's CDR3 is CASRGIKDEQYF. The CDR3 DNA sequence: TGTGCCAGCCGAGGAATTAAGGACGAGCAGTACTTC.

The rearrangement uses TRBV7-3 and TRBJ1-1, with 7 nucleotides matching TRBD1. Germline V gene data show CDR1 as SGHTA and CDR2 as FQGTGA. With 5 bases clipped from V and 0 bases from J, the junction kept 6 bases outside the gene matches. The CDR3 has 15 residues. The CDR3 spells CASSRTGDMNTEAFF. The CDR3 DNA sequence: TGTGCCAGCAGCAGAACAGGGGACATGAACACTGAAGCTTTCTTT.

V usage is TRBV7-8 and J usage is TRBJ2-5; maybe TRBD2 (5 bases). The CDR3 is 12 amino acids. Germline loops: CDR1 SGHVS, CDR2 FQNEAQ. V was shortened by 5 bases and J by 8 bases, with 12 bases between the two germline ends. CDR3 in amino acids: CASSPSPGTQYF. As DNA, the CDR3 is TGTGCCAGCAGCCCCTCTCCGGGAACCCAGTACTTC.

This chain joins TRBV2 and TRBJ2-2; 10 bases agree with TRBD2. The CDR3 runs to 15 residues. Germline CDR1 is SNHLY and CDR2 is FYNNEI. V was pared by 9 bases and J by 5 bases, with 9 bases of the junction left unmatched. The DNA of the CDR3 is TGTGCCAGTTTAACGGGACTAGCGCATACCGGGGAGCTGTTTTTT. It codes for CASLTGLAHTGELFF.

The chain combines TRBV11-2 with TRBJ2-1, with 12 bases identical to TRBD2. The V and J ends lost 0 bases and 10 bases, in that order; junction bases with no gene match: 10. CDR1 SGHAT and CDR2 FQNNGV come from the germline V gene. CDR3 length: 17 amino acids. The CDR3 region is CASSLEFLAGGVGEQFF. In DNA form, the CDR3 reads TGTGCCAGCAGCTTAGAGTTCCTAGCGGGAGGGGTCGGAGAGCAGTTCTTC.

CDR3 bases: TGTGCCAGCAGCTTAAGATCGGGGTCCGAAGCTTTCTTT. Translating gives CASSLRSGSEAFF. This chain uses TRBV11-2 with TRBJ1-1; D is unclear. Between the trimmed V and J ends, which lost 2 bases and 8 bases, there was a span of 12 bases. Germline V gene sequence: CDR1 SGHAT, CDR2 FQNNGV. The CDR3 has 13 residues.

For this clone: Sequence at one end of the junction differs from germline and may be a read error. The chain has TRBV28 and TRBJ1-1; perhaps TRBD1 as D (6 bases). The germline gives CDR1 MDHEN, CDR2 SYDVKM. This CDR3 is 13 amino acids long. CDR3 in DNA: TGTGCCAGCACCACAGGGACGTCTGTTCAAGGCCCTTTT. It specifies CASTTGTSVQGPF.

This rearrangement joins TRBV5-1 to TRBJ2-3; D is unresolved. CDR1 is SGHRS and CDR2 is YFSETQ in the germline V gene. The CDR3 has 14 amino acids. Trimming cost V 2 bases and J 2 bases, with 9 bases left between them. The CDR3 bases are TGCGCCAGCAGCTTCAATCGCTACACAGATACGCAGTATTTT. Its protein is CASSFNRYTDTQYF.

The chain carries TRBV5-1 and TRBJ2-5; 8 bases match TRBD2. The CDR3 totals 18 residues. Germline CDR1 is SGHRS and CDR2 is YFSETQ. V shed 0 bases, J shed 2 bases, and the junction held 12 bases outside the gene matches. CDR3 DNA: TGCGCCAGCAGCTTGGAGACGTGGGCAGCGGGGGCTCAAGAGACCCAGTACTTC. As protein: CASSLETWAAGAQETQYF.

The chain is built from TRBV7-2 and TRBJ1-5; possible D gene TRBD1, 5 bases. CDR1 is SGHTA, CDR2 FQGNSA, per germline. This CDR3 has 16 amino acids. V lost 8 bases and J 0 bases, leaving 17 bases between the germline ends. DNA of the CDR3: TGTGCCAGCCGGGCCACAGGAGTAGATAGCAATCAGCCCCAGCATTTT. Translating it yields CASRATGVDSNQPQHF.

The rearrangement joins TRBV7-9 to TRBJ2-2; 7 bases fit TRBD2. The CDR3 consists of 15 residues. J was trimmed by 1 base and V by 5 bases; bases with no gene match: 4. Germline V gives CDR1 SEHNR, CDR2 FQNEAQ (reference sequence). The CDR3 is CASSPRGKNTGELFF. CDR3 sequence (DNA): TGTGCCAGCAGCCCGCGGGGGAAGAACACCGGGGAGCTGTTTTTT.

The rearrangement joins TRBV11-2 to TRBJ2-1; 12 bases agree with TRBD1. The CDR3 contains 14 residues. Trimming at V came to 5 bases and at J to 8 bases, leaving 4 bases not matched to a gene. The germline CDR1 and CDR2 sequences are SGHAT and FQNNGV. This CDR3 is CASSEGQGAHEQFF. The CDR3 DNA sequence: TGTGCCAGCAGCGAGGGACAGGGGGCGCATGAGCAGTTCTTC.

This clone was seen once. J is TRBJ2-1 and V is TRBV6-5; possible D gene TRBD2, 5 bases. The ends were cut back, 6 bases at V and 5 bases at J, with 11 bases in the middle. Germline CDR1 MNHEY, CDR2 SVGAGI. This CDR3 region has 13 residues. The CDR3 nucleotides are TGTGCCAGCAGCGGAGGATCCCACAATGAGCAGTTCTTC. Amino acids: CASSGGSHNEQFF.

The chain has TRBV30 and TRBJ1-5; D is possibly TRBD1 (6 bases). Germline assignment: CDR1 GTSNPN and CDR2 SVGIG (reference sequence). The V end was cut by 7 bases, the J end by 7 bases, with 14 bases between. This CDR3 spans 12 amino acids. The CDR3 loop reads CAFQQGGQPQHF. The CDR3 coding sequence is TGTGCCTTCCAACAGGGTGGCCAGCCCCAGCATTTT.

In this sample, this clone turned up a few times. The CDR3 sequence: CASSAASGGADQTQYF. In nucleotides, the CDR3 is TGTGCCAGCAGTGCCGCTAGCGGGGGGGCCGATCAGACCCAGTACTTC. This chain joins TRBV2 and TRBJ2-5, with 12 bases matching TRBD2. Germline V gene data show CDR1 as SNHLY and CDR2 as FYNNEI. CDR3 length: 16 amino acids. Trimming at V came to 4 bases and at J to 6 bases, leaving 9 bases not matched to a gene.

The V and J genes are TRBV19 and TRBJ2-2, with 8 bases aligning to TRBD2. Germline assignment: CDR1 LNHDA and CDR2 SQIVND (reference sequence). The CDR3 runs 17 residues. The V gene end was trimmed by 5 bases and the J gene end by 0 bases; junction bases not matched to a gene: 8. The DNA for the CDR3 is TGTGCCAGTAGTCACCGCCCGGGACTAGCGAACACCGGGGAGCTGTTTTTT. This encodes CASSHRPGLANTGELFF.

This chain uses TRBV7-2 with TRBJ1-5; D ambiguous. The CDR3 sequence is 13 residues long. V lost 1 base and J lost 6, with 7 bases in between. Germline V gene sequence: CDR1 SGHTA, CDR2 FQGNSA. Written as DNA, the CDR3 is TGTGCCAGCAGCTTAGTTGTCGGTCAGCCCCAGCATTTT. Protein product: CASSLVVGQPQHF.

This chain joins TRBV29-1 and TRBJ2-5, with D maybe TRBD1 (6 bases). The CDR3 is made up of 12 amino acids. Germline CDR1 reads SQVTM; CDR2 reads ANQGSEA. The V end lost 7 bases, the J end lost 2 bases, and 11 bases lay between the germline ends. Written as DNA, the CDR3 is TGCAGCGGCCGACAGGTTCAAGAGACCCAGTACTTC. Translating it yields CSGRQVQETQYF.